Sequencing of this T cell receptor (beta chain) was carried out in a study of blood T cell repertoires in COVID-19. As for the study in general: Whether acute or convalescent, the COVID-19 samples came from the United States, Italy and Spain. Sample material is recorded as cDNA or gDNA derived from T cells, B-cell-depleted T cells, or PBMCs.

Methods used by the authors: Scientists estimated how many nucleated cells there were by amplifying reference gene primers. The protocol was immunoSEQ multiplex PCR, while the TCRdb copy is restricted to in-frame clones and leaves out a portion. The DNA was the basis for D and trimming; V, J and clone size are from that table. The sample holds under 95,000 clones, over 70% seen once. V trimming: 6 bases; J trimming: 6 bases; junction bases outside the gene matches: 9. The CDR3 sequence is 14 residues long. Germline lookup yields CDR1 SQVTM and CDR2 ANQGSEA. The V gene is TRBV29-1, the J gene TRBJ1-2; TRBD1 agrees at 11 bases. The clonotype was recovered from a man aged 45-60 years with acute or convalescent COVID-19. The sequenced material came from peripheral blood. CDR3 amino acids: CSVRTGGGLHGYTF. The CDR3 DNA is TGCAGCGTAAGGACAGGGGGCGGTTTGCATGGCTACACCTTC.